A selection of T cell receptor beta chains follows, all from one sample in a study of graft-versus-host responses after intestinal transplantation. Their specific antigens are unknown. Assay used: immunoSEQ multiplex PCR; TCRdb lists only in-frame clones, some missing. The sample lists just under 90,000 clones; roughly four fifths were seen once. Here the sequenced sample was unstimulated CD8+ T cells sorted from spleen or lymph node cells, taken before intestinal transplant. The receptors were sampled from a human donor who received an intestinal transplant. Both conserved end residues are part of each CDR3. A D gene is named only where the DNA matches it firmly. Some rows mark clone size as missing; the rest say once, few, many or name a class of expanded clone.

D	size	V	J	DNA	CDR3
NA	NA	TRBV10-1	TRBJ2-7	TGCGCCAGCAGTGGGGATTACGAGCAGTACTTC	CASSGDYEQYF
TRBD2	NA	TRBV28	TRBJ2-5	TGTGCCAGCAGTTCAATAGCGGGGAGGGGGACCCAGTACTTC	CASSSIAGRGTQYF
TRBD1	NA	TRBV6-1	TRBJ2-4	TGTGCCAGCAGTGAAGTCATTTGGGGGACAGGGGGTGACATTCAGTACTTC	CASSEVIWGTGGDIQYF
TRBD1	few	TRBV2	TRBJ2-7	TGTGCCAGCAGAAATCAGGGGGCCTACGAGCAGTACTTC	CASRNQGAYEQYF
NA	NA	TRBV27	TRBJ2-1	TGTGCCAGCACCTTAGGCGAGGGATCTGAGCAGTTCTTC	CASTLGEGSEQFF
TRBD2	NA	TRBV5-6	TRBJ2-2	TGTGCCAGCAGCTTGGTAGCGGGGTGGGACGCGAACACCGGGGAGCTGTTTTTT	CASSLVAGWDANTGELFF
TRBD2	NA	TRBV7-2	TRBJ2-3	TGTGCCAGCAGCCCGGGACTAGCGGGGGCCTGGGATACGCAGTATTTT	CASSPGLAGAWDTQYF
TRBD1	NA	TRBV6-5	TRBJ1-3	TGTGCCAGCAGTCCCACAGGGGGTGGTGGAAACACCATATATTTT	CASSPTGGGGNTIYF
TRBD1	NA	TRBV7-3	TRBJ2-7	TGTGCCAGCAGCTTGGGACAGGGGAGTTCCTACGAGCAGTACTTC	CASSLGQGSSYEQYF
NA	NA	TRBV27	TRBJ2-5	TGTGCCAGCAGTCTTTGGGGAGGGGGGGGAGAGACCCAGTACTTC	CASSLWGGGGETQYF
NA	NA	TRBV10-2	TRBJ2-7	TGCGCCACTAACTCGGGGGTGGGCTACGAGCAGTACTTC	CATNSGVGYEQYF
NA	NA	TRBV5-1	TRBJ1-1	TGCGCCAGCAGCTTTTGGGGTAACACTGAAGCTTTCTTT	CASSFWGNTEAFF
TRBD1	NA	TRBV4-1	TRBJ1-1	TGCGCCAGCAGCCAATTTACAGGGGGAAACACTGAAGCTTTCTTT	CASSQFTGGNTEAFF
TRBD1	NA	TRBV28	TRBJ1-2	TGTGCCAGCAGTTTGGGACAGGGGTATGGCTACACCTTC	CASSLGQGYGYTF
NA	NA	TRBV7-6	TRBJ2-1	TGTGCCAGCAGCACCCACGGGTCCGCCTACAATGAGCAGTTCTTC	CASSTHGSAYNEQFF
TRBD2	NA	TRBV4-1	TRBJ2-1	TGCGCCAGCAGCCAAGGACTAGCGGGAGGGTTTTATGAGCAGTTCTTC	CASSQGLAGGFYEQFF
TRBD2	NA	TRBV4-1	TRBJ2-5	TGCGCCAGCAGCCCGGGACTAGCGGGAGAGACCCAGTACTTC	CASSPGLAGETQYF
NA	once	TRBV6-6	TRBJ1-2	TGTGCCAGCAGTTATGGTTCGGGGGATGGCTACACCTTC	CASSYGSGDGYTF
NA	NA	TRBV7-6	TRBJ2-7	TGTGCCAGCAGCTTAGCAGACACTTCCTACGAGCAGTACTTC	CASSLADTSYEQYF
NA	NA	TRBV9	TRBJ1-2	TGTGCCAGCAGCGTAGAGTGGCTTAACTATGGCTACACCTTC	CASSVEWLNYGYTF
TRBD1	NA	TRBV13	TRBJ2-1	TGTGCCAGCAGACAGGGGGTTTCCTACAATGAGCAGTTCTTC	CASRQGVSYNEQFF
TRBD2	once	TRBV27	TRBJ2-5	TGTGCCAGCGGAACCTGGACTAGCGGCCAAGAGACCCAGTACTTC	CASGTWTSGQETQYF
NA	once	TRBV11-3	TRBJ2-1	TGTGCCAGCAGCTTAGCGGGAGTCCGGTCCTACAATGAGCAGTTCTTC	CASSLAGVRSYNEQFF
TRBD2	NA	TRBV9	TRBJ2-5	TGTGCCAGCAGCGCCGAGACTAGCGGGGTAGAGACCCAGTACTTC	CASSAETSGVETQYF
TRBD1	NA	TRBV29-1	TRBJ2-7	TGCAGCGTTGAAGTATTCGGGACAGGGGATACCTACGAGCAGTACTTC	CSVEVFGTGDTYEQYF
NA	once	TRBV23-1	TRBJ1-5	TGCGCCAGCAGTCATATTAGCAATCAGCCCCAGCATTTT	CASSHISNQPQHF
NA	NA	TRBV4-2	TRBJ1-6	TGTGCCAGCAGCCCAAGGGGGGCAGGAAATTCACCCCTCCACTTT	CASSPRGAGNSPLHF
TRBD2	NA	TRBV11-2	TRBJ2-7	TGTGCCAGCAGCTTCCGACTAGCGGAAACCTACGAGCAGTACTTC	CASSFRLAETYEQYF
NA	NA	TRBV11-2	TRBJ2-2	TGTGCCAGCAGCTTAGATCCCGGGTTCGGGGAGCTGTTTTTT	CASSLDPGFGELFF
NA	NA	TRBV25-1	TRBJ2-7	TGTGCCAGCAATAAGGGGGCCTACGAGCAGTACTTC	CASNKGAYEQYF
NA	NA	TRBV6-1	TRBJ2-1	TGTGCCAGCAGTGATCAGGGACTCAGCAATGAGCAGTTCTTC	CASSDQGLSNEQFF
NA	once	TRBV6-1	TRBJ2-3	TGTGCCAGCAGTGAAGCCTCGTGGGGCACAGATACGCAGTATTTT	CASSEASWGTDTQYF
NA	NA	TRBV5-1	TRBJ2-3	TGCGCCAGCAGAGGGCATACGCAGTATTTT	CASRGHTQYF
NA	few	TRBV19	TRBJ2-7	TGTGCCAGTAGTCCCGGTGGGACCTACGAGCAGTACTTC	CASSPGGTYEQYF
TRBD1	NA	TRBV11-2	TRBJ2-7	TGTGCCAGCAGCTTAGGAGGGACAGGGCCTTTCTACGAGCAGTACTTC	CASSLGGTGPFYEQYF
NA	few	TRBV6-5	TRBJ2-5	TGTGCCAGCAGCTTGGACACGCGAGGCCGAGAGACCCAGTACTTC	CASSLDTRGRETQYF
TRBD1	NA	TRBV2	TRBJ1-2	TGTGCCAGCAAGGGACAGATCTATGGCTACACCTTC	CASKGQIYGYTF
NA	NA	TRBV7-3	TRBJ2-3	TGTGCCAGCAGCTTAGGGGGCGGCCTACTAGATACGCAGTATTTT	CASSLGGGLLDTQYF
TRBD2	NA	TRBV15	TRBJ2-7	TGTGCCACCAGCAACGGGACTAGCGGGACCTCCTACGAGCAGTACTTC	CATSNGTSGTSYEQYF
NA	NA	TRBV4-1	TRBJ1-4	TGCGCCAGCAGCTTCTATCCGGGACCGATTAATGAAAAACTGTTTTTT	CASSFYPGPINEKLFF
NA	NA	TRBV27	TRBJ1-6	TGTGCCAGCACCGAGGACGGTAGCTCCTATAATTCACCCCTCCACTTT	CASTEDGSSYNSPLHF
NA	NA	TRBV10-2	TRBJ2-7	TGCGCCAGCAGTGAGCCGAACGAGGCAGGGGCCTACGAGCAGTACTTC	CASSEPNEAGAYEQYF
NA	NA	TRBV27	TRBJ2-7	TGTGCCAGCAGTTTAATTTCAGGGAGTGTCTACGAGCAGTACTTC	CASSLISGSVYEQYF
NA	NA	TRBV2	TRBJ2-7	TGTGCCAGCAGTGACCCAATGCCAGGGGGGGTCTTC	CASSDPMPGGVF
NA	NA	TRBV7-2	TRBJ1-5	TGTGCCAGCAGCTTAGATGTTTGGGGCAATCAGCCCCAGCATTTT	CASSLDVWGNQPQHF
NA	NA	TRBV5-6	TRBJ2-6	TGTGCCAGCAGCTTGATCCGGGCCGGGGCCAACGTCCTGACTTTC	CASSLIRAGANVLTF
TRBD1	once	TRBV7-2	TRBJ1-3	TGTGCCAGCAGCTATGAACGGGACAGCCTGAGAGATACCATATATTTT	CASSYERDSLRDTIYF
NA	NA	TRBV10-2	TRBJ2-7	TGCGCCAGCAGTGGGGGGAAGCAGTACTTC	CASSGGKQYF
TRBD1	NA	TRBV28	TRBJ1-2	TGTGCCAGCAGTTTACAACCCGTTCGGGACAGGGGGGATGGCTACACCTTC	CASSLQPVRDRGDGYTF
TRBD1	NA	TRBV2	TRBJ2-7	TGTGCCAGAGGAGGACAGGGGGGGAACGAGCAGTACTTC	CARGGQGGNEQYF
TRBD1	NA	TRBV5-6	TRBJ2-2	TGTGCCAGCAGCTTGGACAGGGGATTCGACACCGGGGAGCTGTTTTTT	CASSLDRGFDTGELFF